This TCR beta chain is from a study of low-dose radiotherapy and immunotherapy resistance in tumors. Study-wide context: Over 26 weeks, cohort 2 got 1 Gy every two weeks, reaching 13 Gy.

Germline assignment: CDR1 DFQATT and CDR2 SNEGSKA (reference sequence). Between the trimmed V and J ends, which lost 0 bases and 0 bases, there was a span of 9 bases. The CDR3 spans 14 residues. The time point was: before trial treatment. TRAV- and TRBV-specific primers, spanning alpha and beta chains, primed first-strand cDNA. Using a constant-region primer together with a V-primer adapter, TCRs were subjected to approximately 20 PCR cycles of amplification. MiXCR, run by TCRdb on the reads, gives a single entry per CDR3 protein. This sample has about 39,000 distinct CDR3 sequences, with 30% to 35% found just once.

The clonotype was recovered from a male donor with gallbladder cancer. This chain joins TRBV20-1 and TRBJ2-7; D may match TRBD1 or TRBD2 (5 bases each). Sequences were derived from PBMCs, sampled before treatment. CDR3 protein: CSARDSGTSYEQYF. The CDR3 region has the DNA TGCAGTGCTAGAGATTCCGGGACCTCCTACGAGCAGTACTTC.